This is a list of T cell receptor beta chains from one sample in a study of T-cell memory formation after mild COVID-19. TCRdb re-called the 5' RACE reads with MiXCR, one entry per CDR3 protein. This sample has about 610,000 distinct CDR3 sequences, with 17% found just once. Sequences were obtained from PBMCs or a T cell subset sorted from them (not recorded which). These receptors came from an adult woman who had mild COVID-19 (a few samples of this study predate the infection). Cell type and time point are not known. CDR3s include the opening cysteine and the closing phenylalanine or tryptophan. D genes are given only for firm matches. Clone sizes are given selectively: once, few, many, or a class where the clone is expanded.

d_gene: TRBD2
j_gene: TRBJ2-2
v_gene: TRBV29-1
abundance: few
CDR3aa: CSVRALAGGPSGELFF
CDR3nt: TGCAGCGTCCGGGCCCTAGCGGGAGGGCCATCCGGGGAGCTGTTTTTT

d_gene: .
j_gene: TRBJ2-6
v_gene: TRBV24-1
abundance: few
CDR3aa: CATSDHSNIAGANVLTF
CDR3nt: TGTGCCACCAGTGATCACAGTAATATAGCTGGGGCCAACGTCCTGACTTTC

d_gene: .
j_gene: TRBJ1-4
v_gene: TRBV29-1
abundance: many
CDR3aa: CSVEGNGGEKLFF
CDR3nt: TGCAGCGTTGAGGGAAATGGTGGGGAAAAACTGTTTTTT

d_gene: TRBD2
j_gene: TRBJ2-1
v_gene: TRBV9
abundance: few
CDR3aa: CASSVVGGSGHYNEQFF
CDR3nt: TGTGCCAGCAGCGTAGTAGGCGGGAGCGGACACTACAATGAGCAGTTCTTC

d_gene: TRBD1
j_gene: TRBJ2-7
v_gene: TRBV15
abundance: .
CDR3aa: CATSRDRDEQYF
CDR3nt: TGTGCCACCAGCCGCGACAGGGACGAGCAGTACTTC

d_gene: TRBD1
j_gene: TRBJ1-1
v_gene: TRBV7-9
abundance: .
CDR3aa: CASSLTGTANTEAFF
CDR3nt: TGTGCCAGCAGCCTTACCGGGACAGCGAACACTGAAGCTTTCTTT

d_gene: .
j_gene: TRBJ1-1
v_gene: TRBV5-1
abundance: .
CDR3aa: CASSLVPKGRGRDTEAFF
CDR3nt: TGCGCCAGCAGCTTGGTCCCAAAGGGAAGAGGGAGGGACACTGAAGCTTTCTTT

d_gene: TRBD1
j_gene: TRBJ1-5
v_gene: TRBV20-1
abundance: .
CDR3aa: CSAKTGTVNQPQHF
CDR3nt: TGCAGTGCTAAAACCGGGACAGTTAATCAGCCCCAGCATTTT

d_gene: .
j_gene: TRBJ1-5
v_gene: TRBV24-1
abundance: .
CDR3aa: CATSDLFGEAQHF
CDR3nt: TGTGCCACCAGTGATTTGTTCGGGGAGGCCCAGCATTTT

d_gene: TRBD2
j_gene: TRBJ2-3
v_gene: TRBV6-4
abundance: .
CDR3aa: CASSLIAGDTDTQYF
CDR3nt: TGTGCCAGCTCGCTGATCGCGGGAGACACAGATACGCAGTATTTT

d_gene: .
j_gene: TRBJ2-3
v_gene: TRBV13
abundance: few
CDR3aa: CASSILLASTDTQYF
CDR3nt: TGTGCCAGCAGTATTCTTCTAGCGTCGACAGATACGCAGTATTTT

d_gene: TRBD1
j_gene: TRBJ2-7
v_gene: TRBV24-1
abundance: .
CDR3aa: CATSDLGDRTYEQYF
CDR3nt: TGTGCCACCAGTGATTTGGGGGACAGGACCTACGAGCAGTACTTC

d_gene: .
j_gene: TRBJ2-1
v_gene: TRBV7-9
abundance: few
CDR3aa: CASSFYRDYHNEQFF
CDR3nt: TGTGCCAGCAGCTTTTACAGGGACTACCACAATGAGCAGTTCTTC

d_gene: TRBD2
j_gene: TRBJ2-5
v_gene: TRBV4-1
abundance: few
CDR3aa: CASSQVASGVETQYF
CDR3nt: TGCGCCAGCAGCCAAGTGGCCAGCGGGGTGGAGACCCAGTACTTC

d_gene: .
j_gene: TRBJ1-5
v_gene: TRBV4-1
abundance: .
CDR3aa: CASSHEVGHNQPQHF
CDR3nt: TGCGCCAGCAGCCACGAGGTAGGGCACAATCAGCCCCAGCATTTT

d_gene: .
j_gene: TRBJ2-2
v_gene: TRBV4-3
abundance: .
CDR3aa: CASSQVSQNTGELFF
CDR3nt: TGCGCCAGCAGCCAAGTCTCACAGAACACCGGGGAGCTGTTTTTT

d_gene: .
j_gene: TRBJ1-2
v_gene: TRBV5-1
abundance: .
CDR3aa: CASSLGGGLNGYTF
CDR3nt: TGCGCCAGCAGCTTGGGGGGGGGCCTGAATGGCTACACCTTC

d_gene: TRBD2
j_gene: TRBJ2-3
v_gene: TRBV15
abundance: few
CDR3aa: CATRDLSGRADTQYF
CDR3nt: TGTGCCACCAGGGACCTCAGCGGGAGAGCAGATACGCAGTATTTT

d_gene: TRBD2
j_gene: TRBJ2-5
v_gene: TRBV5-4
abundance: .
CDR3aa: CASSGGEFQETQYF
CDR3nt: TGTGCCAGCAGCGGGGGGGAATTCCAAGAGACCCAGTACTTC

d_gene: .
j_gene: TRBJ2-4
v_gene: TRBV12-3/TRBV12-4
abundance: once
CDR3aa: CASSPTSYGIQYF
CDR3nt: TGTGCCAGCAGCCCGACTTCCTATGGCATTCAGTACTTC

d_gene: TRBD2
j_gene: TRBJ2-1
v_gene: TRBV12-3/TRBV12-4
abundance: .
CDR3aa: CASSHLMGTSGSSYNEQFF
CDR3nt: TGTGCCAGCAGTCACCTCATGGGGACTAGCGGGAGCTCCTACAATGAGCAGTTCTTC

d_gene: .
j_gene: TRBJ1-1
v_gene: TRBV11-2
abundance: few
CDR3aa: CASSLARILMNTEAFF
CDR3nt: TGTGCCAGCAGCTTAGCACGGATCCTCATGAACACTGAAGCTTTCTTT

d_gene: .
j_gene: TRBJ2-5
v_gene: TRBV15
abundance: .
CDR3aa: CATSRDDGTQYF
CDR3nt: TGTGCCACCAGCAGAGATGACGGGACCCAGTACTTC

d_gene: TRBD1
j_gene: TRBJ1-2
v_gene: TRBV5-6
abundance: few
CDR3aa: CASSTRQGGNYGYTF
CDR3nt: TGTGCCAGCAGCACGCGACAGGGAGGAAACTATGGCTACACCTTC

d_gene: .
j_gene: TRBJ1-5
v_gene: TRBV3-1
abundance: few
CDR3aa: CASSQDWGTNQPQHF
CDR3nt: TGTGCCAGCAGCCAAGATTGGGGGACAAATCAGCCCCAGCATTTT

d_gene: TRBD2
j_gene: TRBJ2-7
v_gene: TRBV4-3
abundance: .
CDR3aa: CASSPGLAGAPSYEQYF
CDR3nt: TGCGCCAGCAGCCCCGGACTAGCGGGAGCCCCCTCCTACGAGCAGTACTTC

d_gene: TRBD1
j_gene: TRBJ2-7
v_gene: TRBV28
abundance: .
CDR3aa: CASPPAGTGGLSYEQYF
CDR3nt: TGTGCCAGCCCTCCCGCCGGGACAGGGGGCCTCTCCTACGAGCAGTACTTC

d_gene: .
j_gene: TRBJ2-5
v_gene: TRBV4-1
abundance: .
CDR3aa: CASSQDRMGKVQETQYF
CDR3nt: TGCGCCAGCAGCCAAGATAGAATGGGGAAGGTTCAAGAGACCCAGTACTTC

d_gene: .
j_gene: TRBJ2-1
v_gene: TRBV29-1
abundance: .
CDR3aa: CSVDRPSGFYNEQFF
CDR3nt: TGCAGCGTTGACCGACCCTCAGGGTTCTACAATGAGCAGTTCTTC

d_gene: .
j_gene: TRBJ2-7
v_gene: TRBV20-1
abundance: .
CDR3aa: CSASRAGSTYEQYF
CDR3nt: TGCAGTGCGAGTCGGGCGGGGAGTACCTACGAGCAGTACTTC

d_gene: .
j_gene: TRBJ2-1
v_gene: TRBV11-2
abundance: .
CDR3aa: CASSISLDEQFF
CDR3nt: TGTGCCAGCAGCATATCCTTAGATGAGCAGTTCTTC

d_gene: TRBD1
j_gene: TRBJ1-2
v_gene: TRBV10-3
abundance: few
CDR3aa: CAISGGQGANYGYTF
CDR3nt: TGTGCCATCAGTGGGGGACAGGGGGCGAACTATGGCTACACCTTC

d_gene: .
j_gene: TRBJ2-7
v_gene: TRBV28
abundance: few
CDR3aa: CASADLSSSYEQYF
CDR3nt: TGTGCCAGCGCGGACCTTAGCAGCTCCTACGAGCAGTACTTC

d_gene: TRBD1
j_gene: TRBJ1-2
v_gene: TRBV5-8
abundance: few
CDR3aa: CASSLAPTGSDGYTF
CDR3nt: TGTGCCAGCAGCTTGGCCCCGACAGGGTCCGATGGCTACACCTTC

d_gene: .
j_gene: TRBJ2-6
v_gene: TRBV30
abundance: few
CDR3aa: CAWSFTYSGANVLTF
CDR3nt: TGTGCCTGGAGTTTTACCTACTCTGGGGCCAACGTCCTGACTTTC

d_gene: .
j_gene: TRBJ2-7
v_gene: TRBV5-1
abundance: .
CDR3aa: CASSLRFHDEQYF
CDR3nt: TGCGCCAGCAGCTTGAGATTCCACGACGAGCAGTACTTC

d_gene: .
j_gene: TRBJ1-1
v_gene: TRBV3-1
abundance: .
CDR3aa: CASSLNMVGGTEAFF
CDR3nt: TGTGCCAGCAGCCTTAACATGGTCGGGGGCACTGAAGCTTTCTTT

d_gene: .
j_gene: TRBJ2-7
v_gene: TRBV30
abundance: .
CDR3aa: CAWSGGLDNTYEQYF
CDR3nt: TGTGCCTGGAGTGGGGGTTTGGACAACACCTACGAGCAGTACTTC

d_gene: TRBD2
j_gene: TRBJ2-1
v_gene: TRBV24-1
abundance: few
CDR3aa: CATSERTRSYNEQFF
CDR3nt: TGTGCCACCAGTGAGAGGACTAGATCCTACAATGAGCAGTTCTTC

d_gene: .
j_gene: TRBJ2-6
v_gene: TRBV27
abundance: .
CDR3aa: CASSLLGPAGIVLTF
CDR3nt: TGTGCCAGCAGTTTATTAGGCCCTGCGGGTATCGTCCTGACTTTC

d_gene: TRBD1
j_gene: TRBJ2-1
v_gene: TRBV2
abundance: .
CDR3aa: CASSEPPGTAYNEQFF
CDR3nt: TGTGCCAGCAGTGAGCCCCCCGGGACAGCCTACAATGAGCAGTTCTTC

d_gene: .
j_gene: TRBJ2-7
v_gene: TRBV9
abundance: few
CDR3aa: CASSVAVGGEYEQYF
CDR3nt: TGTGCCAGCAGCGTAGCCGTTGGAGGGGAATACGAGCAGTACTTC

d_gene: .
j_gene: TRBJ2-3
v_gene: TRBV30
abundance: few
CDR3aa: CAWRAFGYLGTDTQYF
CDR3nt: TGTGCCTGGAGAGCCTTTGGTTACTTGGGCACAGATACGCAGTATTTT

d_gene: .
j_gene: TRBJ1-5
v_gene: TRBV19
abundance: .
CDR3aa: CAISQGDNQPQHF
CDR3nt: TGTGCCATTTCACAGGGAGACAATCAGCCCCAGCATTTT

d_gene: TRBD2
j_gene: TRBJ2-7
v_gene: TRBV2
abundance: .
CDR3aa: CASTGFDSGIYEQYF
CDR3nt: TGTGCCAGCACCGGATTTGATAGCGGGATCTACGAGCAGTACTTC

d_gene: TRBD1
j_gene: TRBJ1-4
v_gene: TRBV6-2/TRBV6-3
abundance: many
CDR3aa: CASSPQGFREKLFF
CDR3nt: TGTGCCAGCAGCCCACAGGGGTTTCGTGAAAAACTGTTTTTT

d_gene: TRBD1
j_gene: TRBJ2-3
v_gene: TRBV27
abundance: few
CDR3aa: CASSLSPPGTGDPDTQYF
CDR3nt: TGTGCCAGCAGTTTATCGCCCCCCGGGACAGGGGACCCAGATACGCAGTATTTT